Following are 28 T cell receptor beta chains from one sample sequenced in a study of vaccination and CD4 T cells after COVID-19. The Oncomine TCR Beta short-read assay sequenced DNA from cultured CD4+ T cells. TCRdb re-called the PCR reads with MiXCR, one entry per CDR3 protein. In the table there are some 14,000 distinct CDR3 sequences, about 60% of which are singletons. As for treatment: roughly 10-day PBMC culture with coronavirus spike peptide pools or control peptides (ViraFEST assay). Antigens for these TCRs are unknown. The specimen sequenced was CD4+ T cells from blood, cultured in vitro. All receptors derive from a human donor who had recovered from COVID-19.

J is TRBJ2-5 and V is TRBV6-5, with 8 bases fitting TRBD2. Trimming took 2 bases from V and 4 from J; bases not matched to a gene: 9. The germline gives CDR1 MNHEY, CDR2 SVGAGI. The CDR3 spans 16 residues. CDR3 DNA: TGTGCCAGCAGTTACATCCGGGAGGGCCGGGGAGAGACCCAGTACTTC. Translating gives CASSYIREGRGETQYF.

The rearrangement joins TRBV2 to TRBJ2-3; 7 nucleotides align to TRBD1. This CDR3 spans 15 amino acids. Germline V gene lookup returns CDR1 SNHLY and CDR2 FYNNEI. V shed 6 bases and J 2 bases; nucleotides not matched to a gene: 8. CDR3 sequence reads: CASRQSGQNTDTQYF. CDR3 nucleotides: TGTGCCAGCAGGCAATCGGGACAGAACACAGATACGCAGTATTTT.

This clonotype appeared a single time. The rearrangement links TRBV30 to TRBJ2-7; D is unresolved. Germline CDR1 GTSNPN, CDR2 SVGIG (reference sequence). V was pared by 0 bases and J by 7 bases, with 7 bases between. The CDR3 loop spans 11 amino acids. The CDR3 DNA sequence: TGTGCCTGGAGTGTACACCGGGAGCAGTACTTC. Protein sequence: CAWSVHREQYF.

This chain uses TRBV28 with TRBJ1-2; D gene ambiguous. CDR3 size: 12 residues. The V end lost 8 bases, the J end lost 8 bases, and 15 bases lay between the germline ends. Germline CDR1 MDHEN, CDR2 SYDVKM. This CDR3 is CASGNSGVGYTF. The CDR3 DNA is TGTGCCAGCGGGAATTCGGGAGTCGGCTACACCTTC.

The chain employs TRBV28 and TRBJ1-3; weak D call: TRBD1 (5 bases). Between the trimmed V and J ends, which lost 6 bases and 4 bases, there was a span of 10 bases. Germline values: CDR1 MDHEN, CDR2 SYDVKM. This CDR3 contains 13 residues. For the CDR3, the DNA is TGTGCCAGCAGGGACATGGGAGGAAACACCATATATTTT. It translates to CASRDMGGNTIYF.

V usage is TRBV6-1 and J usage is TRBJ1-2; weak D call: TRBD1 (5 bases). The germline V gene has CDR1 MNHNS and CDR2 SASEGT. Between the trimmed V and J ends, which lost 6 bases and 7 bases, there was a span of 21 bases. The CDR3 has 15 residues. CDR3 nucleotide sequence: TGTGCCAGCAGAAACCGGGACCGCCTATCGCGTGGCTACACCTTC. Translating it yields CASRNRDRLSRGYTF.

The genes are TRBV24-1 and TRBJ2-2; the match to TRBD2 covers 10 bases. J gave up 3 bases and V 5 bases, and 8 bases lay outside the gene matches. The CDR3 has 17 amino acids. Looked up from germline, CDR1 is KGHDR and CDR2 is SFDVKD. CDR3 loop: CATSAVWTSGDTGELFF. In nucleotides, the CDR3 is TGTGCCACCAGTGCCGTTTGGACTAGCGGAGACACCGGGGAGCTGTTTTTT.

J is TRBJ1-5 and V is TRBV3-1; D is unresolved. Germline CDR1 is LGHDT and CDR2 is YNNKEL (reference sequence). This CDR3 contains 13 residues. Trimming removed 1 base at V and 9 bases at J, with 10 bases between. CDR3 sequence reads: CASSQAPTGPQHF. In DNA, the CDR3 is TGTGCCAGCAGCCAAGCGCCGACCGGGCCCCAGCATTTT.

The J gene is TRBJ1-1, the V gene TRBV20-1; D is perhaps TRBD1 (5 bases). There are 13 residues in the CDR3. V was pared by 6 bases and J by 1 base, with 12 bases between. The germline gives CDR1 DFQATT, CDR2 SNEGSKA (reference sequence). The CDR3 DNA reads TGCAGTGCAAAAGAGGGACCGAACACTGAAGCTTTCTTT. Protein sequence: CSAKEGPNTEAFF.

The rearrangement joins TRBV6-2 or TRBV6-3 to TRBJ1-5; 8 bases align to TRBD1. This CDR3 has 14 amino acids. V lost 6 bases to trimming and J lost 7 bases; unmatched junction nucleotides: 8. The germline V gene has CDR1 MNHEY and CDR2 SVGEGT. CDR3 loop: CASRATGGEQPQHF. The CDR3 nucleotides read TGTGCCAGCAGGGCAACAGGGGGAGAACAGCCCCAGCATTTT.

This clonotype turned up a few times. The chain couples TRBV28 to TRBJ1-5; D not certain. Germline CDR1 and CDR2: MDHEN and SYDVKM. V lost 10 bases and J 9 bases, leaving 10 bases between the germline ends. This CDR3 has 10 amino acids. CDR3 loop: CATSPGPQHF. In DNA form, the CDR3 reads TGTGCCACCTCCCCTGGGCCCCAGCATTTT.

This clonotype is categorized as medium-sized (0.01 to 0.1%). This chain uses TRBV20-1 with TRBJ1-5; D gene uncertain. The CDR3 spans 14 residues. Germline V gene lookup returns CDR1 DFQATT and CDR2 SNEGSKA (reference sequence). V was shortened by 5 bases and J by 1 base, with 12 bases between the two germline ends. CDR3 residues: CSALEGASNQPQHF. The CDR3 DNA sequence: TGCAGTGCTCTAGAAGGAGCGAGCAATCAGCCCCAGCATTTT.

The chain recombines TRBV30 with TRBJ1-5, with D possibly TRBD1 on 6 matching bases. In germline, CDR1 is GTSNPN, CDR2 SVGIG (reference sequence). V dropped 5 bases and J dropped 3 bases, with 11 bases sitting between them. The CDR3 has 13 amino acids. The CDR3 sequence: CAWGTGNNQPQHF. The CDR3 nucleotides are TGTGCCTGGGGTACAGGGAACAATCAGCCCCAGCATTTT.

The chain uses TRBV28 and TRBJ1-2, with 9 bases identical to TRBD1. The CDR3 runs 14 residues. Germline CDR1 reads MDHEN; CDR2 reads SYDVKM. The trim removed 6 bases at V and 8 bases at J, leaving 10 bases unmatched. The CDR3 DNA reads TGTGCCAGCAGCCGTTCGGACAGGGGAAGCGGCTACACCTTC. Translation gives CASSRSDRGSGYTF.

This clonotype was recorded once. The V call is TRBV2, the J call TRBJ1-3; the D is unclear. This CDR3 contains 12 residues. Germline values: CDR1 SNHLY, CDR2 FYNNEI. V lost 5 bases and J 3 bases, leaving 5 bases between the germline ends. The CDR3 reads CASSLYGNTIYF. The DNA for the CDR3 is TGTGCCAGCAGTTTATATGGAAACACCATATATTTT.

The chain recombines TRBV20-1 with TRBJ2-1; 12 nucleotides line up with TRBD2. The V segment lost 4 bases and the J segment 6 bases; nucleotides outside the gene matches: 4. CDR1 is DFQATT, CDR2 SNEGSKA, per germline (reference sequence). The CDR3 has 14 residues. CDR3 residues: CSATKTSGGNEQFF. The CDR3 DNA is TGCAGTGCTACCAAGACTAGCGGGGGCAATGAGCAGTTCTTC.

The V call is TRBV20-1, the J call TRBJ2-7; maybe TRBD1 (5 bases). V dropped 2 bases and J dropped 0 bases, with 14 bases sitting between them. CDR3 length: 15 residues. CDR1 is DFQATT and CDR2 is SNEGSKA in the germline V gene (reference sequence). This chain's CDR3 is CSARPPVGASYEQYF. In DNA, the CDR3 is TGCAGTGCTAGACCTCCGGTAGGGGCCTCCTACGAGCAGTACTTC.

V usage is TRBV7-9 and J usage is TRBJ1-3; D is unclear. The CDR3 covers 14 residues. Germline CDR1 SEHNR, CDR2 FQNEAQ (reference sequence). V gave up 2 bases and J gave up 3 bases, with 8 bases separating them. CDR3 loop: CASSLSQVGNTIYF. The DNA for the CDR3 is TGTGCCAGCAGCTTATCTCAGGTTGGAAACACCATATATTTT.

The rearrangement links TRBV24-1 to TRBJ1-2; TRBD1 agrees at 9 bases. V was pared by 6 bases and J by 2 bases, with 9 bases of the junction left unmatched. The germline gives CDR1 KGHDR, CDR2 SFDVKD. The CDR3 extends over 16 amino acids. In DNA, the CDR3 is TGTGCCACCAGTTTCCCCACAGGGGGCATCAACTATGGCTACACCTTC. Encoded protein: CATSFPTGGINYGYTF.

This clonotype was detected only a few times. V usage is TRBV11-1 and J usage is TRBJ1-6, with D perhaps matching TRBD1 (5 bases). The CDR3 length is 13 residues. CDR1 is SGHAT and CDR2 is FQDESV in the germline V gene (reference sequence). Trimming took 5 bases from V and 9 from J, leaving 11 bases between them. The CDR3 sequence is CASSPTRVSPLHF. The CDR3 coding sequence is TGTGCCAGCAGCCCAACCAGGGTTTCACCCCTCCACTTT.

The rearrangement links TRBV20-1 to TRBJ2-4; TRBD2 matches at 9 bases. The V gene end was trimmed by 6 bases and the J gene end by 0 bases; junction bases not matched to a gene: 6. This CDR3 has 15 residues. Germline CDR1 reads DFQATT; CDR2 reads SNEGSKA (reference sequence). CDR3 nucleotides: TGCAGTGCGAGAAGACTAGCGGTAGCCAAAAACATTCAGTACTTC. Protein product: CSARRLAVAKNIQYF.

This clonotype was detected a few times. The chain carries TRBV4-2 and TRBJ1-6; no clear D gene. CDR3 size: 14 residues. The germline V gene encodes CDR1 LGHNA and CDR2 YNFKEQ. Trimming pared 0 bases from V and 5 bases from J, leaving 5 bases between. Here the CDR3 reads CASSQDGNNSPLHF. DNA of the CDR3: TGTGCCAGCAGCCAAGACGGAAATAATTCACCCCTCCACTTT.

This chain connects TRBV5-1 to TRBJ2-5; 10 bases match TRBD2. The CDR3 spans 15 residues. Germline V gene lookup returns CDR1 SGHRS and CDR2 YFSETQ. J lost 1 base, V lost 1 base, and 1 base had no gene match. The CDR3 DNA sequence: TGCGCCAGCAGCTTGACTAGCGGGGCCCAAGAGACCCAGTACTTC. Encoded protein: CASSLTSGAQETQYF.

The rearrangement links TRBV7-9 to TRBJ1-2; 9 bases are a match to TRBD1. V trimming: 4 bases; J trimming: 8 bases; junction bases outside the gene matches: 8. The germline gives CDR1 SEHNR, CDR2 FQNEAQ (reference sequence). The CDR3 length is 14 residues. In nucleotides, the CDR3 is TGTGCCAGCAGCTCCCAAAACAGGGGGCGCGGCTACACCTTC. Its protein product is CASSSQNRGRGYTF.

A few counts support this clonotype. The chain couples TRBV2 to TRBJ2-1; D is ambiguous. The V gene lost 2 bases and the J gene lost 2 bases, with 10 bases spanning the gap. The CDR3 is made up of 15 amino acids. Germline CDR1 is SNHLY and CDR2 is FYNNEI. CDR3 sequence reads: CASSEQAPAYNEQFF. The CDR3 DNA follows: TGTGCCAGCAGTGAACAGGCCCCGGCCTACAATGAGCAGTTCTTC.

The CDR3 DNA sequence: TGTGCCATCAGTGAGTCTAGACAAGAGACCCAGTACTTC. Residues: CAISESRQETQYF. This chain links TRBV10-3 with TRBJ2-5, with unresolved D. The CDR3 is made up of 13 amino acids. Germline V gene sequence: CDR1 ENHRY, CDR2 SYGVKD. V lost 0 bases to trimming and J lost 2 bases, with 4 bases between them.

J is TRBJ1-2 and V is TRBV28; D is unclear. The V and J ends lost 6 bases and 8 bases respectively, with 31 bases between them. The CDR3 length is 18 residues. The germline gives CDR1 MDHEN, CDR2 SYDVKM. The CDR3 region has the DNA TGTGCCAGCAGCCCCCCTTATTGGGTATCGAATGAGATGAGAGGCTACACCTTC. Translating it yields CASSPPYWVSNEMRGYTF.

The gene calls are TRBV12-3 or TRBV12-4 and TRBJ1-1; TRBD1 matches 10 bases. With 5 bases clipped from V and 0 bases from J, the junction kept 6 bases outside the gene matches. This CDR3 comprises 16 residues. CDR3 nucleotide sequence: TGTGCCAGCAGTAGGGGACAGGGGAATATGAACACTGAAGCTTTCTTT. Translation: CASSRGQGNMNTEAFF.